This section outlines one T cell receptor beta chain sequence together with its context. V gave up 5 bases and J gave up 3 bases; unmatched junction bases: 11. CDR1 is MDHEN, CDR2 SYDVKM, per germline. This CDR3 is 16 amino acids long. This sample was included in a study of blood T cell repertoires in COVID-19. The wider study: The United States, Italy and Spain supplied acute and convalescent COVID-19 samples.

Per the authors' pipeline: Reference gene primer amplification yielded estimated nucleated cell counts. The data were produced by immunoSEQ multiplex PCR, yet TCRdb's version contains in-frame clones alone and is incomplete. The DNA gave D and trimming, while V, J and clone size come from that table. Among 95,000 to 110,000 clones listed, roughly 83% were seen once. The origin of this receptor is a human donor in a cohort sampled during active COVID-19. Sequences were obtained from peripheral blood. The chain links TRBV28 to TRBJ2-3; 7 bases map to TRBD2. In nucleotides, the CDR3 is TGTGCCAGCAGTACCATCGGGGCGGGAGTGACAGATACGCAGTATTTT. This translates into CASSTIGAGVTDTQYF.